A single sample gave rise to the 4 T cell receptor beta chains below, sequenced in a study of T-cell reconstitution after alpha-beta-depleted transplantation in children. Unique molecular identifiers were incorporated into the prepared TCRbeta library. TCRdb analysed the PCR reads with MiXCR anew, one entry per CDR3 protein. The table lists hundreds of thousands of distinct CDR3 sequences, around 20% of them singletons. The source material was PBMCs from the stem cell graft donor, sampled from the stem cell graft. All receptors come from a human donor who donated a stem cell graft to a child with acute lymphoblastic leukemia.

The chain recombines TRBV5-1 with TRBJ2-7; D possibly corresponds to TRBD1 (6 bases). The CDR3 spans 15 residues. The V gene lost 0 bases and the J gene lost 0 bases, with 10 bases spanning the gap. Per germline, CDR1 SGHRS and CDR2 YFSETQ. The CDR3 loop reads CASSLVQGPSYEQYF. CDR3 bases: TGCGCCAGCAGCTTGGTCCAGGGGCCCTCCTACGAGCAGTACTTC. The whole variable domain, remainder taken from reference TRBV5-1 and TRBJ2-7, is KAGVTQTPRYLIKTRGQQVTLSCSPISGHRSVSWYQQTPGQGLQFLFEYFSETQRNKGNFPGRFSGRQFSNSRSEMNVSTLELGDSALYLCASSLVQGPSYEQYFGPGTRLTVT.

In this sample, this clonotype turned up a few times. The CDR3 reads CASSQGLLDIQETQYF. The CDR3 bases are TGCGCCAGCAGCCAAGGTCTCCTGGACATCCAAGAGACCCAGTACTTC. The V call is TRBV4-1, the J call TRBJ2-5; tentatively, D is TRBD1 (5 bases). This CDR3 spans 16 amino acids. Germline CDR1 and CDR2: MGHRA and YSYEKL. V lost 1 base, J lost 1 base, and 13 bases lay in between.

A few counts support this clonotype. The chain is built from TRBV9 and TRBJ2-3; 11 bases match TRBD1. The length of the CDR3 is 15 residues. CDR1 is SGDLS, CDR2 YYNGEE, per germline. After removal of 4 bases from V and 6 bases from J, the junction contained 7 bases not matched to a gene. The chain's CDR3 is CASSPRRDRGDTQYF. CDR3 DNA: TGTGCCAGCAGCCCACGCCGGGACAGGGGGGATACGCAGTATTTT.

The CDR3 nucleotides read TGCGCCAGCAGCTGGACTAGCGGGACCCTCACAGATACGCAGTATTTT. Encoded protein: CASSWTSGTLTDTQYF. The chain is built from TRBV5-1 and TRBJ2-3, with 12 bases fitting TRBD2. Unmatched junction bases numbered 4, after V lost 3 bases and J lost 2 bases. The CDR3 sequence is 16 residues long. Germline CDR1 SGHRS, CDR2 YFSETQ. The variable domain in full, completed from reference TRBV5-1 and TRBJ2-3, reads KAGVTQTPRYLIKTRGQQVTLSCSPISGHRSVSWYQQTPGQGLQFLFEYFSETQRNKGNFPGRFSGRQFSNSRSEMNVSTLELGDSALYLCASSWTSGTLTDTQYFGPGTRLTVL.